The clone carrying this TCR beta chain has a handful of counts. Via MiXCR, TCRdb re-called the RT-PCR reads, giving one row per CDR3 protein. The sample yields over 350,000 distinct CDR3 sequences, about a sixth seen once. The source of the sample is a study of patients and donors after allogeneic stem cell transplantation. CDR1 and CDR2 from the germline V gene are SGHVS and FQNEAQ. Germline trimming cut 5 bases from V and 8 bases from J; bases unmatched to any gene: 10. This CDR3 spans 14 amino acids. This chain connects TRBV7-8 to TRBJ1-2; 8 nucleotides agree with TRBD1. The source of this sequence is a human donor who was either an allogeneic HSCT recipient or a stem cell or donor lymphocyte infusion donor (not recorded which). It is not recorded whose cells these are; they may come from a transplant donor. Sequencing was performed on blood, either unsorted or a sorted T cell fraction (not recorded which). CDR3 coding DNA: TGTGCCAGCAGCACGGACAGGGCCAGGGGAGGCTACACCTTC. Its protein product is CASSTDRARGGYTF.